Listed here are 30 T cell receptor beta chains from one sample, sequenced in a study of T cell responses to AZD1222 COVID-19 vaccine (dated by TCRdb to about 2021). The library was built by means of the immunoSEQ multiplex PCR assay. TCRdb retrieved this table from immuneACCESS and kept in-frame rearrangements only. Not all clones are present; in checked studies, unresolved V genes account for under half, and no reason is known for the remainder. A total of 150,000 to 200,000 clones appear in this sample, over 80% of them only once. The ten top clones hold 1.9% of the sample. What this sample's time point label stands for: baseline before first vaccination. Sequences were derived from peripheral blood, sampled on day 0 of AZD1222 vaccination. These TCRs come from an adult in good health.

This chain links TRBV7-9 with TRBJ2-6, with D possibly being TRBD1 (5 bases). V lost 1 base and J lost 2, with 6 bases in between. CDR3 length: 15 amino acids. The germline gives CDR1 SEHNR, CDR2 FQNEAQ (reference sequence). The CDR3 here is CASSLEGAGANVLTF. The CDR3 bases are TGTGCCAGCAGCTTAGAAGGGGCTGGGGCCAACGTCCTGACTTTC.

V is TRBV5-1 and J is TRBJ2-2; no clear D gene. Trimming shortened V by 9 bases and J by 4 bases, and 10 bases separated the two germline ends. The CDR3 totals 12 residues. Looked up from germline, CDR1 is SGHRS and CDR2 is YFSETQ. CDR3 sequence reads: CATSSSTGELFF. CDR3 DNA: TGCGCCACCTCCAGTTCCACCGGGGAGCTGTTTTTT.

V and J are TRBV6-1 and TRBJ1-5; the D is unclear. This CDR3 region has 13 residues. The V end was cut by 2 bases, the J end by 5 bases, with 7 bases between. In germline, CDR1 is MNHNS, CDR2 SASEGT. The CDR3 DNA is TGTGCCAGCAGTGAAACCTATGATCAGCCCCAGCATTTT. Residues: CASSETYDQPQHF.

The V gene is TRBV2, the J gene TRBJ2-7; D is perhaps TRBD1 or TRBD2 (5 bases each). Trimming left V 8 bases short and J 4 bases short, with 15 bases between. This CDR3 spans 13 amino acids. Per the germline V gene, CDR1 is SNHLY and CDR2 is FYNNEI. The CDR3 DNA reads TGTGCCAGCTACGGGACGGAGGCATACGAGCAGTACTTC. Amino acid sequence: CASYGTEAYEQYF.

V is TRBV5-1 and J is TRBJ1-1; D call uncertain. V was shortened by 0 bases and J by 5 bases, with 8 bases between the two germline ends. Germline-derived CDR1 and CDR2 are SGHRS and YFSETQ. The CDR3 covers 13 residues. The CDR3 nucleotides read TGCGCCAGCAGCTTGGCCGTAGGGACTGAAGCTTTCTTT. Translated, it gives CASSLAVGTEAFF.

V gene TRBV5-4 combines with J gene TRBJ2-5, with D perhaps matching TRBD2 (6 bases). V lost 5 bases and J lost 0, with 14 bases in between. The CDR3 length is 15 residues. Germline V CDR1 and CDR2: SGHNT, YYREEE (reference sequence). The CDR3 loop is CASSEGGSYQETQYF. In DNA form, the CDR3 reads TGTGCCAGCAGTGAGGGAGGATCGTACCAAGAGACCCAGTACTTC.

The chain carries TRBV27 and TRBJ2-3; D uncertain. The ends were cut back, 2 bases at V and 2 bases at J, with 8 bases in the middle. Germline assignment: CDR1 MNHEY and CDR2 SMNVEV (reference sequence). The CDR3 covers 14 residues. CDR3 DNA sequence: TGTGCCAGCAGTTTAAAACTCTACACAGATACGCAGTATTTT. Residues: CASSLKLYTDTQYF.

V is TRBV7-2 and J is TRBJ1-5; no clear D gene. The CDR3 has 12 amino acids. V was shortened by 1 base and J by 6 bases, with 4 bases between the two germline ends. CDR1 is SGHTA, CDR2 FQGNSA, per germline. CDR3 DNA sequence: TGTGCCAGCAGCTTAGACGTTCAGCCCCAGCATTTT. Amino acid sequence: CASSLDVQPQHF.

J is TRBJ1-5 and V is TRBV6-1; a possible D gene is TRBD1 (6 bases). Germline CDR1 MNHNS, CDR2 SASEGT. There are 15 residues in the CDR3. V dropped 3 bases and J dropped 0 bases, with 9 bases sitting between them. CDR3 sequence (DNA): TGTGCCAGCAGTGACACAGGGAATAGCAATCAGCCCCAGCATTTT. Its translation: CASSDTGNSNQPQHF.

This clone came up a few times. The chain is built from TRBV11-3 and TRBJ2-1; no definite D call. V lost 2 bases, J lost 6 bases, and 8 bases lay in between. This CDR3 is built from 13 residues. Germline CDR1 reads SGHNT; CDR2 reads YENEEA. The CDR3 DNA reads TGTGCCAGCAGCTTAACCCCCGCCAATGAGCAGTTCTTC. Translation: CASSLTPANEQFF.

V and J are TRBV12-5 and TRBJ2-7, with 12 bases aligning to TRBD1. Germline-derived CDR1 and CDR2 are LGHNT and FRNRAP. There are 14 residues in the CDR3. The V segment lost 5 bases and the J segment 5 bases; nucleotides outside the gene matches: 4. The CDR3 protein is CASGTGQGADEQYF. CDR3 DNA sequence: TGTGCTAGTGGTACGGGACAGGGGGCGGACGAGCAGTACTTC.

The chain recombines TRBV9 with TRBJ1-1; D remains ambiguous. CDR1 and CDR2 from the germline V gene are SGDLS and YYNGEE. This CDR3 is built from 14 residues. V lost 1 base and J 0 bases, leaving 7 bases between the germline ends. The CDR3 sequence is CASSVTAMNTEAFF. The DNA of the CDR3 is TGTGCCAGCAGCGTAACAGCTATGAACACTGAAGCTTTCTTT.

This chain connects TRBV5-5 to TRBJ1-1, with a tentative D call TRBD1 (6 bases). Trimming took 0 bases from V and 6 from J, leaving 12 bases between them. Germline V gene data show CDR1 as SGHKS and CDR2 as YYEKEE (reference sequence). The CDR3 length is 14 residues. The CDR3 is CASSLGWGPAEAFF. CDR3 DNA sequence: TGTGCCAGCAGCTTGGGTTGGGGGCCGGCTGAAGCTTTCTTT.

The CDR3 spells CASSLQGKGNNSPLHF. CDR3 nucleotide sequence: TGTGCCAGCAGTTTACAGGGGAAGGGGAATAATTCACCCCTCCACTTT. The chain carries TRBV7-2 and TRBJ1-6, with TRBD1 matching over 7 bases. The trim removed 6 bases at V and 5 bases at J, leaving 10 bases unmatched. The CDR3 runs 16 residues. The V gene's germline CDR1 is SGHTA and CDR2 FQGNSA.

The rearrangement joins TRBV4-3 to TRBJ1-6, with D hard to call. The CDR3 has 15 amino acids. Germline CDR1 and CDR2: LGHNA and YSLEER. Trimming took 0 bases from V and 7 from J, leaving 10 bases between them. In DNA form, the CDR3 reads TGCGCCAGCAGCCAAGAGTGGGTACAGAATTCACCCCTCCACTTT. This encodes CASSQEWVQNSPLHF.

The V gene is TRBV18, the J gene TRBJ1-2; D remains ambiguous. There are 14 residues in the CDR3. V was cut by 3 bases and J by 7 bases, with 15 bases left in between. Germline CDR1 is KGHSH and CDR2 is LQKENI. CDR3: CASSPDSALSGYTF. The CDR3 coding sequence is TGTGCCAGCTCACCCGACTCGGCGCTATCTGGCTACACCTTC. Drawing the rest from reference TRBV18 and TRBJ1-2, the complete variable domain is NAGVMQNPRHLVRRRGQEARLRCSPMKGHSHVYWYRQLPEEGLKFMVYLQKENIIDESGMPKERFSAEFPKEGPSILRIQQVVRGDSAAYFCASSPDSALSGYTFGSGTRLTVV.

The table lists this clone with a few counts. V and J are TRBV25-1 and TRBJ2-1; 7 positions agree with TRBD2. The CDR3 has 16 residues. The V and J ends lost 1 base and 4 bases, in that order; junction bases with no gene match: 7. The germline V gene has CDR1 MGHDK and CDR2 SYGVNS. The CDR3: CASSEFGGRGYNEQFF. The CDR3 coding sequence is TGTGCCAGCAGTGAATTCGGCGGGAGAGGTTACAATGAGCAGTTCTTC. The full variable domain, rest sourced from reference TRBV25-1 and TRBJ2-1, is EADIYQTPRYLVIGTGKKITLECSQTMGHDKMYWYQQDPGMELHLIHYSYGVNSTEKGDLSSESTVSRIRTEHFPLTLESARPSHTSQYLCASSEFGGRGYNEQFFGPGTRLTVL.

The V and J genes are TRBV6-5 and TRBJ2-3, with D maybe TRBD1 (6 bases). Trimming removed 7 bases from V and 3 bases from J, with 14 bases in between. The CDR3 is 14 residues long. The germline gives CDR1 MNHEY, CDR2 SVGAGI. The CDR3 sequence: CASNNRVGTDTQYF. In nucleotides, the CDR3 is TGTGCCAGCAATAACAGGGTGGGGACAGATACGCAGTATTTT.

V usage is TRBV19 and J usage is TRBJ2-7; D unclear. From germline, CDR1 is LNHDA and CDR2 SQIVND (reference sequence). CDR3 size: 10 residues. The V and J ends lost 3 bases and 4 bases respectively, with 1 base between them. The CDR3 spells CASSMYEQYF. In nucleotides, the CDR3 is TGTGCCAGTAGTATGTACGAGCAGTACTTC.

The chain uses TRBV24-1 and TRBJ2-2; D may be TRBD1 (6 bases). With 8 bases removed from V and 0 bases from J, the gap between germline ends came to 6 bases. The CDR3 length is 13 residues. Germline V gene data show CDR1 as KGHDR and CDR2 as SFDVKD. The CDR3 loop is CATKGANTGELFF. The CDR3 bases are TGTGCCACCAAGGGGGCGAACACCGGGGAGCTGTTTTTT.

The CDR3 region is CASSQGFLDYEQYF. CDR3 nucleotides: TGCGCCAGCAGCCAGGGATTCTTGGACTACGAGCAGTACTTC. The chain uses TRBV4-1 and TRBJ2-7; D is uncertain. Deletions cut 3 bases from V and 3 bases from J, with 12 bases between. Germline loops: CDR1 MGHRA, CDR2 YSYEKL. This CDR3 spans 14 amino acids.

J is TRBJ1-2 and V is TRBV28, with TRBD1 as a possible D gene (5 bases). This CDR3 is built from 13 residues. Germline loops: CDR1 MDHEN, CDR2 SYDVKM. Trimming left V 8 bases short and J 3 bases short, with 13 bases between. This chain's CDR3 is CASWTIIDYGYTF. CDR3 bases: TGTGCCAGCTGGACAATTATTGACTATGGCTACACCTTC.

This rearrangement joins TRBV9 to TRBJ2-1, with 10 bases that match TRBD2. Germline V gene lookup returns CDR1 SGDLS and CDR2 YYNGEE. The CDR3 extends over 15 amino acids. Losses at the gene ends were 4 bases for V and 4 bases for J; bases not matched to a gene: 5. The CDR3 loop reads CASSPGLAIYNEQFF. CDR3 coding DNA: TGTGCCAGCAGCCCGGGACTAGCGATTTACAATGAGCAGTTCTTC.

In its sample, this clone was seen once. The genes are TRBV6-2 or TRBV6-3 and TRBJ2-1, with 10 bases that match TRBD2. From germline, CDR1 is MNHEY and CDR2 SVGEGT. The ends lost 6 bases at V and 6 bases at J; junction bases unmatched: 8. CDR3 length: 15 amino acids. The CDR3 DNA reads TGTGCCAGCAGCCTTAGAGCGGGAGGGATCAATGAGCAGTTCTTC. Protein product: CASSLRAGGINEQFF.

CDR3 residues: CASSGGQGVGVYGYTF. The CDR3 nucleotides are TGTGCCAGCAGTGGGGGACAGGGGGTCGGCGTCTATGGCTACACCTTC. The chain couples TRBV6-2 or TRBV6-3 to TRBJ1-2; TRBD1 agrees at 11 bases. The trim removed 5 bases at V and 4 bases at J, leaving 9 bases unmatched. The CDR3 covers 16 residues. Looked up from germline, CDR1 is MNHEY and CDR2 is SVGEGT.

The V gene is TRBV7-8, the J gene TRBJ1-2; a weak D match, TRBD1 (6 bases). Between the trimmed V and J ends, which lost 3 bases and 6 bases, there was a span of 14 bases. This CDR3 is 14 amino acids long. Germline-derived CDR1 and CDR2 are SGHVS and FQNEAQ. The CDR3 spells CASSLIQGRDGYTF. CDR3 in DNA: TGTGCCAGCAGCTTGATTCAGGGGCGCGATGGCTACACCTTC.

A single count supports this clone. The V and J genes are TRBV24-1 and TRBJ2-5; no definite D call. The CDR3 is 13 amino acids. V gave up 8 bases and J gave up 0 bases, with 9 bases separating them. Germline V CDR1 and CDR2: KGHDR, SFDVKD. CDR3 in DNA: TGTGCCACCACCCCAGAAAACCAAGAGACCCAGTACTTC. It translates to CATTPENQETQYF.

This rearrangement joins TRBV28 to TRBJ2-7; maybe TRBD2 (5 bases). V was pared by 5 bases and J by 1 base, with 15 bases between. Germline CDR1 MDHEN, CDR2 SYDVKM. The CDR3 sequence is 15 residues long. In DNA form, the CDR3 reads TGTGCCAGCAGTAAACTAGGGAGTATTTCCTACGAGCAGTACTTC. This translates into CASSKLGSISYEQYF.

CDR3 amino acids: CASSDLVGTEAFF. The DNA for the CDR3 is TGTGCCAGCAGCGACCTTGTGGGCACTGAAGCTTTCTTT. The rearrangement links TRBV6-2 or TRBV6-3 to TRBJ1-1; no firm D call. Deletions cut 6 bases from V and 4 bases from J, with 12 bases between. CDR1 MNHEY and CDR2 SVGEGT come from the germline V gene. The CDR3 is 13 residues long.

The V call is TRBV7-9, the J call TRBJ1-2; a possible D gene is TRBD1 (6 bases). This CDR3 contains 17 residues. V shed 0 bases and J shed 2 bases, with 16 bases lying between them. Germline CDR1 and CDR2: SEHNR and FQNEAQ (reference sequence). CDR3 nucleotide sequence: TGTGCCAGCAGCTTAGCACCCAGGGGAGTAGCGAACTATGGCTACACCTTC. This encodes CASSLAPRGVANYGYTF.